The 32 T cell receptor beta chains listed next were all sequenced from one sample in a study of CD8+ T cells in alopecia areata. Sequencing templates came from extracted RNA that was reverse transcribed into cDNA. Generated by immunoSEQ multiplex PCR, the TCRdb table keeps only in-frame clones and is missing some. The top ten clones hold approximately 19% of a sample with around 140,000 clones, about 46% of them seen once. This material consisted of CD8+ T cells sorted from blood, taken at week 0. These receptors were collected from a human donor with alopecia areata.

This chain joins TRBV9 and TRBJ1-2; perhaps TRBD1 as D (5 bases). The CDR3 extends over 14 amino acids. Trimming removed 3 bases from V and 4 bases from J, with 13 bases in between. The germline gives CDR1 SGDLS, CDR2 YYNGEE. Written as DNA, the CDR3 is TGTGCCAGCAGCGAAATTCAGGGCGGCTATGGCTACACCTTC. It codes for CASSEIQGGYGYTF.

This sequence joins TRBV19 and TRBJ1-1, with D possibly TRBD1 on 6 matching bases. Germline V gives CDR1 LNHDA, CDR2 SQIVND (reference sequence). The V end was cut by 7 bases, the J end by 4 bases, with 19 bases between. CDR3 length equals 15 residues. In nucleotides, the CDR3 is TGTGCCAGTACCCCCAGGGACACCGAGGGCACTGAAGCTTTCTTT. Amino acid sequence: CASTPRDTEGTEAFF.

The chain is built from TRBV13 and TRBJ1-6; D is undetermined. Trimming cost V 6 bases and J 4 bases, with 7 bases left between them. Germline CDR1 is PRHDT and CDR2 is FYEKMQ (reference sequence). This CDR3 has 13 amino acids. The CDR3 protein is CASSMGYNSPLHF. The DNA for the CDR3 is TGTGCCAGCAGTATGGGTTATAATTCACCCCTCCACTTT.

This clone was counted only a few times. The rearrangement uses TRBV5-1 and TRBJ2-1; TRBD2 matches at 9 bases. V shed 4 bases and J 4 bases; nucleotides not matched to a gene: 9. The CDR3 is 16 amino acids. Germline values: CDR1 SGHRS, CDR2 YFSETQ. This CDR3 reads CASSPIAGELYNEQFF. The CDR3 DNA is TGCGCCAGCAGCCCTATAGCGGGGGAGCTGTACAATGAGCAGTTCTTC.

J is TRBJ2-7 and V is TRBV27; D is possibly TRBD1 or TRBD2 (5 bases each). The CDR3 has 13 residues. V was clipped by 5 bases and J by 3 bases, with 11 bases between them. Looked up from germline, CDR1 is MNHEY and CDR2 is SMNVEV (reference sequence). The CDR3 loop reads CASSTGQGYEQYF. As DNA, the CDR3 is TGTGCCAGCAGTACGGGGCAGGGCTACGAGCAGTACTTC.

This rearrangement joins TRBV27 to TRBJ1-2; D gene ambiguous. CDR1 is MNHEY, CDR2 SMNVEV, per germline (reference sequence). V gave up 2 bases and J gave up 6 bases, with 13 bases separating them. This CDR3 has 14 residues. The CDR3 DNA sequence: TGTGCCAGCAGTTTAAGAGGAGAGGGCGATGGCTACACCTTC. This codes for CASSLRGEGDGYTF.

This clone has a handful of counts. The chain couples TRBV7-8 to TRBJ2-1; no firm D call. CDR1 is SGHVS, CDR2 FQNEAQ, per germline. The CDR3 contains 12 residues. V lost 1 base and J lost 7, with 5 bases in between. The CDR3, as DNA: TGTGCCAGCAGCTTAGAATTAAATGAGCAGTTCTTC. This codes for CASSLELNEQFF.

The chain couples TRBV10-3 to TRBJ2-7; TRBD1 matches 7 bases. The trim removed 3 bases at V and 2 bases at J, leaving 10 bases unmatched. Germline V gene sequence: CDR1 ENHRY, CDR2 SYGVKD. The CDR3 spans 16 residues. CDR3 DNA sequence: TGTGCCATCAGTGACACCGGGGACAGAACAGCCTACGAGCAGTACTTC. This encodes CAISDTGDRTAYEQYF.

This clone was recorded a few times. J is TRBJ1-1 and V is TRBV4-3; unclear D gene. The germline V gene has CDR1 LGHNA and CDR2 YSLEER. The CDR3 consists of 16 residues. Trimming stripped 1 base from V and 1 base from J, with 13 bases between. DNA of the CDR3: TGCGCCAGCAGCCAAGGGTGGGCAGAAAAGAACACTGAAGCTTTCTTT. Translating it yields CASSQGWAEKNTEAFF.

The chain uses TRBV29-1 and TRBJ2-1, with D perhaps TRBD2 (6 bases). There are 11 residues in the CDR3. Deletions cut 8 bases from V and 5 bases from J, with 10 bases between. The germline gives CDR1 SQVTM, CDR2 ANQGSEA. Written as DNA, the CDR3 is TGCAGCCCCTCGGGGGACAATGAGCAGTTCTTC. Amino acid sequence: CSPSGDNEQFF.

The chain's CDR3 is CASSCTIHF. DNA for the CDR3: TGTGCCAGCTCATGCACCATCCACTTT. The chain carries TRBV2 and TRBJ1-6, with D unclear. Trimming pared 8 bases from V and 17 bases from J, leaving 10 bases between. CDR1 SNHLY and CDR2 FYNNEI come from the germline V gene. The CDR3 contains 9 residues.

This clone came up once. The chain is built from TRBV25-1 and TRBJ1-6; possible D gene TRBD1, 5 bases. The ends were cut back, 4 bases at V and 8 bases at J, with 9 bases in the middle. In germline, CDR1 is MGHDK, CDR2 SYGVNS. The CDR3 covers 13 residues. The CDR3 DNA follows: TGTGCCAGCAGTGCGGGGCTTCATTCACCCCTCCACTTT. It yields the protein CASSAGLHSPLHF.

This chain links TRBV27 with TRBJ1-2; D might be TRBD1 (6 bases). This CDR3 has 12 amino acids. Germline CDR1 reads MNHEY; CDR2 reads SMNVEV (reference sequence). Deletions cut 8 bases from V and 8 bases from J, with 15 bases between. In DNA, the CDR3 is TGTGCCAGCGGGCTACAGGGCTGGGGCTACACCTTC. Translation gives CASGLQGWGYTF.

The genes are TRBV13 and TRBJ1-2; no clear D gene. The germline V gene encodes CDR1 PRHDT and CDR2 FYEKMQ (reference sequence). This CDR3 comprises 13 residues. With 5 bases removed from V and 3 bases from J, the gap between germline ends came to 10 bases. The CDR3 nucleotides are TGTGCCAGCAGCCGGGAAGGAGACTATGGCTACACCTTC. This encodes CASSREGDYGYTF.

The V call is TRBV27, the J call TRBJ1-2, with D tentatively TRBD1 (5 bases). CDR3 length: 14 amino acids. The V end was cut by 4 bases, the J end by 8 bases, with 17 bases between. Germline values: CDR1 MNHEY, CDR2 SMNVEV (reference sequence). The CDR3 DNA reads TGTGCCAGCAGTTCCCGGGAGGGGCTGAAGGGCTACACCTTC. As protein: CASSSREGLKGYTF.

This chain joins TRBV2 and TRBJ2-7; the D is unclear. The CDR3 is 14 residues long. Deletions cut 3 bases from V and 2 bases from J, with 11 bases between. Germline loops: CDR1 SNHLY, CDR2 FYNNEI. For the CDR3, the DNA is TGTGCCAGCAGTGATAGGACGGCCGCCTACGAGCAGTACTTC. Its translation: CASSDRTAAYEQYF.

In this sample, this clone turned up a few times. The rearrangement uses TRBV7-9 and TRBJ1-6, with D unresolved. V dropped 3 bases and J dropped 8 bases, with 5 bases sitting between them. The CDR3 has 12 amino acids. The germline gives CDR1 SEHNR, CDR2 FQNEAQ (reference sequence). In DNA, the CDR3 is TGTGCCAGCAGCTTCGCAGATTCACCCCTCCACTTT. Protein: CASSFADSPLHF.

This chain uses TRBV29-1 with TRBJ1-2, with D unresolved. Germline-derived CDR1 and CDR2 are SQVTM and ANQGSEA. This CDR3 comprises 14 residues. With 6 bases removed from V and 5 bases from J, the gap between germline ends came to 19 bases. The CDR3 here is CSVDDGGGFYGYTF. As DNA, the CDR3 is TGCAGCGTCGACGACGGCGGTGGGTTTTATGGCTACACCTTC.

This clone was seen a few times. The chain uses TRBV4-1 and TRBJ1-5; D gene ambiguous. The CDR3 length is 17 residues. V lost 1 base and J lost 3, with 16 bases in between. CDR1 is MGHRA and CDR2 is YSYEKL in the germline V gene. CDR3 residues: CASSQATGGPLNQPQHF. The CDR3 DNA sequence: TGCGCCAGCAGCCAAGCGACGGGCGGCCCACTCAATCAGCCCCAGCATTTT.

This clone came up a few times. The chain recombines TRBV29-1 with TRBJ1-5; 9 bases are a match to TRBD1. This CDR3 spans 14 amino acids. J lost 7 bases, V lost 1 base, and 5 bases had no gene match. CDR1 is SQVTM and CDR2 is ANQGSEA in the germline V gene. CDR3: CSVEAGQGWQPQHF. The DNA of the CDR3 is TGCAGCGTTGAAGCGGGACAGGGATGGCAGCCCCAGCATTTT.

Points on this clone: This sample includes further DNA sequences coding for the same CDR3. V is TRBV13 and J is TRBJ2-7; D not certain. Germline lookup yields CDR1 PRHDT and CDR2 FYEKMQ (reference sequence). There are 13 residues in the CDR3. Trimming stripped 5 bases from V and 0 bases from J, with 8 bases between. The CDR3 nucleotides are TGTGCCAGCAGCCCCGCTTCCTCCTACGAGCAGTACTTC. This translates into CASSPASSYEQYF.

The chain uses TRBV7-6 and TRBJ2-1, with TRBD1 matching 7 bases. The J segment lost 7 bases and the V segment lost 1 base, leaving 7 bases of the junction unmatched. CDR3 length: 15 residues. Germline V lookup: CDR1 SGHVS, CDR2 FNYEAQ. The CDR3 nucleotides are TGTGCCAGCAGCTTAGAGAGGGGGCTGGGGAATGAGCAGTTCTTC. Amino acid sequence: CASSLERGLGNEQFF. Full variable domain (missing parts from reference TRBV7-6 and TRBJ2-1): GAGVSQSPRYKVTKRGQDVALRCDPISGHVSLYWYRQALGQGPEFLTYFNYEAQQDKSGLPNDRFSAERPEGSISTLTIQRTEQRDSAMYRCASSLERGLGNEQFFGPGTRLTVL.

The chain couples TRBV29-1 to TRBJ1-4; perhaps TRBD1 as D (5 bases). V shed 4 bases and J shed 11 bases, with 11 bases lying between them. The CDR3 totals 11 residues. CDR1 is SQVTM, CDR2 ANQGSEA, per germline. The CDR3 sequence is CSVVGAGKLFF. The DNA of the CDR3 is TGCAGCGTTGTTGGGGCGGGGAAACTGTTTTTT.

This clone occurred once. The chain employs TRBV7-8 and TRBJ1-5, with D maybe TRBD1 (6 bases). This CDR3 has 15 residues. The V and J ends lost 5 bases and 4 bases respectively, with 15 bases between them. CDR1 is SGHVS and CDR2 is FQNEAQ in the germline V gene. The CDR3 DNA is TGTGCCAGCAGCCTATGGGCAGGGGAGAATCAGCCCCAGCATTTT. Protein: CASSLWAGENQPQHF.

A few counts support this clone. The CDR3: CASSQLTGYEQYF. CDR3 in DNA: TGCGCCAGCAGCCAGCTGACAGGCTACGAGCAGTACTTC. This chain joins TRBV4-1 and TRBJ2-7; possibly TRBD1 for D (6 bases). Germline assignment: CDR1 MGHRA and CDR2 YSYEKL. The CDR3 has 13 residues. V was pared by 3 bases and J by 3 bases, with 9 bases between.

The rearrangement joins TRBV2 to TRBJ2-5, with 7 bases matching TRBD1. The CDR3 covers 16 residues. The germline gives CDR1 SNHLY, CDR2 FYNNEI. Trimming at V came to 1 base and at J to 3 bases, leaving 8 bases not matched to a gene. DNA of the CDR3: TGTGCCAGCAGTGAAGGATATAGGGGGCGGGAAGAGACCCAGTACTTC. Translation: CASSEGYRGREETQYF.

This chain links TRBV13 with TRBJ1-1, with a tentative D call TRBD1 (6 bases). Trimming took 0 bases from V and 0 from J, leaving 11 bases between them. The CDR3 length is 16 residues. CDR1 is PRHDT and CDR2 is FYEKMQ in the germline V gene (reference sequence). CDR3 DNA: TGTGCCAGCAGCTTAGGAGAGGGACACTTGAACACTGAAGCTTTCTTT. Its protein is CASSLGEGHLNTEAFF.

This clone has more than one count but fewer than ten. V is TRBV7-9 and J is TRBJ1-2, with 10 positions matching TRBD1. CDR3 length: 14 amino acids. V was clipped by 4 bases and J by 2 bases; unmatched bases: 1. CDR1 SEHNR and CDR2 FQNEAQ come from the germline V gene (reference sequence). The DNA of the CDR3 is TGTGCCAGCAGCTCGGGACAGGGGAACTATGGCTACACCTTC. Its protein product is CASSSGQGNYGYTF.

This clone has more than one count but fewer than ten. The rearrangement joins TRBV4-1 to TRBJ2-5, with TRBD1 matching over 7 bases. Looked up from germline, CDR1 is MGHRA and CDR2 is YSYEKL. Trimming cost V 2 bases and J 1 base; bases outside gene matches: 4. CDR3 length: 15 residues. CDR3 amino acids: CASSQYQGVQETQYF. The CDR3 DNA reads TGCGCCAGCAGCCAATACCAGGGGGTCCAAGAGACCCAGTACTTC.

The V gene is TRBV25-1, the J gene TRBJ2-1, with 7 bases matching TRBD2. Germline lookup yields CDR1 MGHDK and CDR2 SYGVNS. The CDR3 contains 17 residues. V dropped 6 bases and J dropped 4; count of bases not matched to a gene: 15. This CDR3 is CASSLVKGRGGYNEQFF. The DNA of the CDR3 is TGTGCCAGCAGCTTAGTCAAGGGGAGGGGAGGTTACAATGAGCAGTTCTTC.

The chain recombines TRBV7-9 with TRBJ2-7; the match to TRBD1 covers 10 bases. Looked up from germline, CDR1 is SEHNR and CDR2 is FQNEAQ (reference sequence). Trimming at V came to 5 bases and at J to 6 bases, leaving 10 bases not matched to a gene. This CDR3 spans 15 amino acids. DNA of the CDR3: TGTGCCAGCAGCGTCCGGGACAGGGGATTCTTCGAGCAGTACTTC. This gives the protein CASSVRDRGFFEQYF.

The J gene is TRBJ1-4, the V gene TRBV29-1; D gene uncertain. The CDR3 consists of 13 residues. V shed 3 bases and J shed 6 bases, with 11 bases lying between them. CDR1 is SQVTM and CDR2 is ANQGSEA in the germline V gene. CDR3 coding DNA: TGCAGCGTTGAGGCGGGCGAGGATGAAAAACTGTTTTTT. Translation: CSVEAGEDEKLFF.